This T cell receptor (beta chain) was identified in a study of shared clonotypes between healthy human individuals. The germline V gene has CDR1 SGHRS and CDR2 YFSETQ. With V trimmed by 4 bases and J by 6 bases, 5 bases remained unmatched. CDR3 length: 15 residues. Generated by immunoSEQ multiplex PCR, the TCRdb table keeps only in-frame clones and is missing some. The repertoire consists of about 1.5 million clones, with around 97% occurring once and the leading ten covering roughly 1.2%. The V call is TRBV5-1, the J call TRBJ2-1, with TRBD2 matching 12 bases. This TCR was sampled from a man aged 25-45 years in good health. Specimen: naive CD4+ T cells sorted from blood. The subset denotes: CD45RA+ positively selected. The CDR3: CASSQTSGSANEQFF. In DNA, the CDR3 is TGCGCCAGCAGCCAGACTAGCGGGAGTGCCAATGAGCAGTTCTTC.